One and the same sample provided the 13 T cell receptor beta chains below, sequenced in a study of identical twins. MiXCR was run by TCRdb on the 5' RACE reads, yielding one entry per CDR3 protein. This table holds hundreds of thousands of distinct CDR3 sequences, roughly 6.6% found once. These data were also filed under a second study, of yellow fever vaccine responses in identical twins.

The sample was PBMCs. The receptors shown here come from a woman aged 18-35 years in good health.

This clonotype was counted only a few times. The J gene is TRBJ2-2, the V gene TRBV11-2; D perhaps matches TRBD2 (7 bases). This CDR3 has 14 amino acids. In germline, CDR1 is SGHAT, CDR2 FQNNGV. Here the CDR3 reads CAGPGGLRAGELFF. CDR3 coding DNA: TGTGCGGGACCCGGGGGGCTTAGGGCCGGGGAGCTGTTTTTT. Full variable domain (remainder filled in from reference TRBV11-2 and TRBJ2-2): EAGVAQSPRYKIIEKRQSVAFWCNPISGHATLYWYQQILGQGPKLLIQFQNNGVVDDSQLPKDRFSAERLKGVDSTLKIQPAKLEDSAVYLCAGPGGLRAGELFFGEGSRLTVL.

This chain links TRBV6-1 with TRBJ2-5; no firm D call. Trimming stripped 6 bases from V and 1 base from J, with 12 bases between. CDR3 length: 14 amino acids. In germline, CDR1 is MNHNS, CDR2 SASEGT. CDR3 in DNA: TGTGCCAGCAGACGCGACTCCGTCCAAGAGACCCAGTACTTC. Translated: CASRRDSVQETQYF.

This clonotype was seen repeatedly, ten times or more. This chain uses TRBV12-3 or TRBV12-4 with TRBJ1-1; D remains ambiguous. This CDR3 region has 14 residues. V gave up 3 bases and J gave up 2 bases, with 10 bases separating them. The CDR3 sequence: CASSFRGSNTEAFF. CDR3 nucleotides: TGTGCCAGCAGTTTTCGGGGAAGCAACACTGAAGCTTTCTTT.

V and J are TRBV2 and TRBJ2-7; 11 bases line up with TRBD1. Germline assignment: CDR1 SNHLY and CDR2 FYNNEI. The length of the CDR3 is 15 residues. With V trimmed by 4 bases and J by 9 bases, 11 bases remained unmatched. CDR3 loop: CASSGDRDRGIGQYF. The CDR3 DNA is TGTGCCAGCAGTGGGGACCGGGACAGGGGGATCGGGCAGTACTTC.

This clonotype came up a few times. This chain's CDR3 is CASSGRGAGYTF. The CDR3 DNA reads TGTGCCAGCAGTGGGCGGGGAGCCGGCTACACCTTC. The chain employs TRBV25-1 and TRBJ1-2; D ambiguous. The CDR3 has 12 amino acids. CDR1 and CDR2 from the germline V gene are MGHDK and SYGVNS. The germline V and J ends were trimmed by 4 bases and 8 bases, with 11 bases remaining between them.

This clonotype was observed many times. V and J are TRBV20-1 and TRBJ2-1, with 7 bases matching TRBD2. The CDR3 contains 11 residues. The germline V gene has CDR1 DFQATT and CDR2 SNEGSKA (reference sequence). The V and J ends lost 6 bases and 5 bases, in that order; junction bases with no gene match: 1. The CDR3 spells CSATSNNEQFF. CDR3 coding DNA: TGCAGTGCGACTAGCAACAATGAGCAGTTCTTC.

This clonotype was seen many times. The chain links TRBV20-1 to TRBJ2-3, with 7 bases that match TRBD1. Germline values: CDR1 DFQATT, CDR2 SNEGSKA (reference sequence). The CDR3 length is 14 residues. The V gene end was trimmed by 4 bases and the J gene end by 2 bases; junction bases not matched to a gene: 6. In DNA form, the CDR3 reads TGCAGTGCTAAACAACAGGGGAACACAGATACGCAGTATTTT. Translated, it gives CSAKQQGNTDTQYF.

The rearrangement uses TRBV7-8 and TRBJ1-1, with a tentative D call TRBD1 (6 bases). In germline, CDR1 is SGHVS, CDR2 FQNEAQ. V was trimmed by 0 bases and J by 4 bases, leaving 12 bases between them. The CDR3 covers 15 residues. CDR3 nucleotide sequence: TGTGCCAGCAGCTTAGCGAAGGGGGTCGGCACTGAAGCTTTCTTT. Protein: CASSLAKGVGTEAFF.

This rearrangement joins TRBV11-2 to TRBJ2-5; 8 bases agree with TRBD2. Germline V gene data show CDR1 as SGHAT and CDR2 as FQNNGV. The V segment lost 3 bases and the J segment 1 base; nucleotides outside the gene matches: 4. The CDR3 is 15 amino acids. In DNA form, the CDR3 reads TGTGCCAGCAGCTTGACTAGCGTCTCCCAAGAGACCCAGTACTTC. It specifies CASSLTSVSQETQYF.

This clonotype was detected many times. This rearrangement joins TRBV5-5 to TRBJ2-1; D is ambiguous. The germline CDR1 and CDR2 sequences are SGHKS and YYEKEE (reference sequence). The CDR3 has 14 residues. Trimming took off 2 bases at V and 2 bases at J, with 8 bases between the two ends. This chain's CDR3 is CASSFGGAYNEQFF. In DNA, the CDR3 is TGTGCCAGCAGCTTCGGCGGCGCCTACAATGAGCAGTTCTTC.

This clonotype was recorded a few times. The V call is TRBV20-1, the J call TRBJ2-1; the match to TRBD1 covers 8 bases. Trimming at V came to 3 bases and at J to 6 bases, leaving 10 bases not matched to a gene. Germline V gene lookup returns CDR1 DFQATT and CDR2 SNEGSKA (reference sequence). The CDR3 has 15 amino acids. In DNA form, the CDR3 reads TGCAGTGCTAGTGACCCAGGGGGCGCGTTCAATGAGCAGTTCTTC. Translating gives CSASDPGGAFNEQFF.

This clonotype came up many times. The chain combines TRBV7-9 with TRBJ2-5; the match to TRBD1 covers 9 bases. CDR1 is SEHNR, CDR2 FQNEAQ, per germline (reference sequence). The CDR3 has 13 residues. Germline trimming cut 7 bases from V and 3 bases from J; bases unmatched to any gene: 3. In DNA, the CDR3 is TGTGCCAGCACTGACAGGGGGAAAGAGACCCAGTACTTC. It codes for CASTDRGKETQYF. Full variable domain (remainder filled in from reference TRBV7-9 and TRBJ2-5): DTGVSQNPRHKITKRGQNVTFRCDPISEHNRLYWYRQTLGQGPEFLTYFQNEAQLEKSRLLSDRFSAERPKGSFSTLEIQRTEQGDSAMYLCASTDRGKETQYFGPGTRLLVL.

This sequence joins TRBV18 and TRBJ1-2, with no clear D. The CDR3 extends over 16 amino acids. Per the germline V gene, CDR1 is KGHSH and CDR2 is LQKENI. V was clipped by 4 bases and J by 1 base, with 16 bases between them. The CDR3 nucleotides are TGTGCCAGCTCACTGGGAACAGACCCTCTTAACTATGGCTACACCTTC. Its protein is CASSLGTDPLNYGYTF.